The subject of this entry is one T cell receptor (beta chain). The protocol was immunoSEQ multiplex PCR, while the TCRdb copy is restricted to in-frame clones and leaves out a portion. The sample yields 65,000 to 85,000 clones, 80% seen once. The CDR3 loop spans 17 amino acids. With 1 base clipped from V and 3 bases from J, the junction kept 9 bases outside the gene matches. From germline, CDR1 is SGHTA and CDR2 FQGNSA. The sample comes from a study of T cell responses to AZD1222 COVID-19 vaccine. The material was peripheral blood, obtained 28 days after the second AZD1222 dose. This receptor was obtained from an adult who received the AZD1222 COVID-19 vaccine. The chain recombines TRBV7-2 with TRBJ2-4; 7 positions match TRBD2. In DNA form, the CDR3 reads TGTGCCAGCAGCTTAGATAGGCTAGCGGATTACAAAAACATTCAGTACTTC. Its translation is CASSLDRLADYKNIQYF.